This T cell receptor beta chain appears in the sequencing data of a study of blood T cell repertoires in COVID-19. Study context: Spain, Italy and the United States supplied samples that represented acute and convalescent COVID-19.

Original data processing: Estimation of nucleated cell counts relied on the amplification of reference gene primers. Profiling relied on immunoSEQ multiplex PCR, and the TCRdb table lists in-frame clones only, not all of them. That table gives V, J and clone size, and the DNA gave D and trimming. The table has 150,000 to 200,000 clones, roughly 80% seen once. CDR1 is SEHNR, CDR2 FQNEAQ, per germline (reference sequence). CDR3 size: 15 residues. The junction had 6 bases not matched to a gene; V was cut back by 5 bases and J by 8 bases. The TCR sequence derives from a man between 60 and 75 years old with acute or convalescent COVID-19. This chain links TRBV7-9 with TRBJ2-1, with 13 bases lining up with TRBD2. The sequenced sample consisted of peripheral blood. The CDR3 nucleotides read TGTGCCAGCAGCCCCGGACTAGCGGGGGAAGATGAGCAGTTCTTC. Translating it yields CASSPGLAGEDEQFF.